Listed below are T cell receptor beta chains from one sample, sequenced in a study of a mutant IDH1 vaccine in newly diagnosed glioma. Which antigens these TCRs recognize remains unknown. TCRdb's copy holds only in-frame clones and misses some; the assay was immunoSEQ multiplex PCR. The table records tens of thousands of clones, around 86% of them present only once. The specimen comprised PBMCs, sampled from a glioma patient whose treatment included an IDH1 peptide vaccine. The receptors originated from a man aged 35-49 years with glioma. Each CDR3 is given with its conserved first and last residue. Each record gives: J gene, D gene, clone size, V gene, CDR3 protein, CDR3 DNA. D genes are given only for firm matches. Only part of the rows carry a size: once, few, many, or a class if the clone is expanded.

TRBJ2-2,NA,NA,TRBV9,CASSVGGVRTGELFF,TGTGCCAGCAGCGTAGGGGGAGTGAGAACCGGGGAGCTGTTTTTT
TRBJ2-7,NA,NA,TRBV4-2,CASSHGEDYEQYF,TGTGCCAGCAGCCATGGAGAGGACTACGAGCAGTACTTC
TRBJ1-6,NA,NA,TRBV6-5,CASSYRRDTYNSPLHF,TGTGCCAGCAGTTACCGACGGGACACCTATAATTCACCCCTCCACTTT
TRBJ1-1,NA,once,TRBV5-1,CASSPGWTAHTEAFF,TGCGCCAGCAGCCCCGGTTGGACAGCGCACACTGAAGCTTTCTTT
TRBJ2-7,TRBD2,few,TRBV10-2,CASRWGGYEQYF,TGCGCCAGCAGATGGGGGGGCTACGAGCAGTACTTC
TRBJ2-2,NA,NA,TRBV4-3,CASSPQNRNTGELFF,TGCGCCAGCAGCCCTCAAAACCGAAACACCGGGGAGCTGTTTTTT
TRBJ1-1,TRBD1,NA,TRBV19,CASKESGQGNTEAFF,TGTGCCAGTAAGGAGTCGGGACAGGGGAACACTGAAGCTTTCTTT
TRBJ1-2,NA,once,TRBV7-2,CASSQTWGGYTF,TGTGCCAGCAGCCAAACTTGGGGAGGCTACACCTTC
TRBJ1-1,TRBD1,NA,TRBV7-2,CASTFDRGLNTEAFF,TGTGCCAGCACCTTCGACAGGGGGCTTAACACTGAAGCTTTCTTT
TRBJ2-6,NA,NA,TRBV5-4,CASSLSGANVLTF,TGTGCCAGCAGCTTATCTGGGGCCAACGTCCTGACTTTC
TRBJ2-7,NA,NA,TRBV29-1,CSVGPDHEQYF,TGCAGCGTTGGACCGGACCACGAGCAGTACTTC
TRBJ1-2,NA,NA,TRBV7-9,CASSLDGEATF,TGTGCCAGCAGCTTAGACGGAGAAGCCACCTTC
TRBJ2-5,NA,NA,TRBV28,CASSLSGGGETQYF,TGTGCCAGCAGTTTATCAGGTGGTGGAGAGACCCAGTACTTC
TRBJ1-4,NA,NA,TRBV5-4,CASSLWTDEKLFF,TGTGCCAGCAGCTTATGGACAGATGAAAAACTGTTTTTT
TRBJ1-2,NA,NA,TRBV7-8,CASSLVATESGYTF,TGTGCCAGCAGCTTAGTGGCGACAGAATCTGGCTACACCTTC
TRBJ1-2,NA,NA,TRBV11-2,CASSLFVVGDGYTF,TGTGCCAGCAGCTTATTCGTCGTTGGCGATGGCTACACCTTC
TRBJ1-5,NA,NA,TRBV6-5,CASRPDRNHQPQHF,TGTGCCAGCAGACCCGACAGGAACCATCAGCCCCAGCATTTT
TRBJ2-5,TRBD2,NA,TRBV7-2,CASREWGGQETQYF,TGTGCCAGCAGGGAGTGGGGGGGCCAAGAGACCCAGTACTTC
TRBJ2-7,TRBD1,NA,TRBV6-4,CASSDSGQGVNEQYF,TGTGCCAGCAGTGACTCCGGGCAGGGGGTGAACGAGCAGTACTTC
TRBJ1-1,NA,few,TRBV5-4,CANSLAPSAEAFF,TGTGCCAACTCCCTAGCGCCTAGTGCTGAAGCTTTCTTT
TRBJ1-4,NA,NA,TRBV28,CASSPTGGLEKLFF,TGTGCCAGCAGCCCGACAGGTGGTTTAGAAAAACTGTTTTTT
TRBJ2-7,NA,NA,TRBV7-8,CASSLVIYEQYF,TGTGCCAGCAGCTTAGTTATCTACGAGCAGTACTTC
TRBJ2-7,NA,NA,TRBV27,CASSPQPPDTHYEQYF,TGTGCCAGCAGTCCCCAGCCCCCGGACACCCACTACGAGCAGTACTTC
TRBJ2-5,NA,NA,TRBV27,CASSSPGTSETQYF,TGTGCCAGCAGCTCTCCGGGGACGTCAGAGACCCAGTACTTC
TRBJ2-5,NA,NA,TRBV7-6,CASSFEPLKSETQYF,TGTGCCAGCAGCTTCGAGCCGTTGAAATCTGAGACCCAGTACTTC
TRBJ1-1,TRBD1,NA,TRBV9,CASSEGQALGNTEAFF,TGTGCCAGCAGCGAGGGACAGGCACTGGGGAACACTGAAGCTTTCTTT
TRBJ1-1,NA,NA,TRBV7-6,CASSLAGGVTEAFF,TGTGCCAGCAGCTTAGCAGGGGGGGTCACTGAAGCTTTCTTT
TRBJ2-1,TRBD1,NA,TRBV14,CASSQNRGVTQFF,TGTGCCAGCAGTCAAAACAGGGGGGTAACGCAGTTCTTC
TRBJ2-7,TRBD1,NA,TRBV29-1,CSVVRAGGTYEQYF,TGCAGCGTTGTAAGGGCAGGGGGCACATACGAGCAGTACTTC
TRBJ2-7,NA,NA,TRBV6-5,CATHSGGAGAYEQYF,TGTGCCACGCATAGTGGGGGCGCGGGTGCCTACGAGCAGTACTTC
TRBJ2-7,NA,NA,TRBV10-3,CAISETGGLYYEQYF,TGTGCCATCAGTGAAACCGGCGGGCTCTACTACGAGCAGTACTTC
TRBJ2-2,NA,NA,TRBV4-1,CASSQEEGTTGELFF,TGCGCCAGCAGCCAAGAGGAAGGGACCACCGGGGAGCTGTTTTTT
TRBJ2-2,TRBD2,NA,TRBV10-3,CAISEYGRASTGELFF,TGTGCCATCAGTGAATACGGGAGGGCCAGTACCGGGGAGCTGTTTTTT
TRBJ2-3,TRBD2,NA,TRBV19,CASSTSGTPDTQYF,TGTGCCAGTAGTACTAGCGGGACACCAGATACGCAGTATTTT
TRBJ2-3,NA,NA,TRBV9,CASSVADPGGAQYF,TGTGCCAGCAGCGTAGCTGACCCGGGTGGGGCGCAGTATTTT
TRBJ2-3,NA,NA,TRBV6-5,CASSYPQVPDTQYF,TGTGCCAGCAGTTACCCCCAAGTCCCAGATACGCAGTATTTT
TRBJ1-1,TRBD1,NA,TRBV7-2,CASSLAGTGGGNTEAFF,TGTGCCAGCAGCTTAGCCGGGACAGGGGGCGGTAACACTGAAGCTTTCTTT
TRBJ1-2,NA,NA,TRBV7-2,CASSSDSQPYGYTF,TGTGCCAGCAGCTCAGACAGCCAGCCCTATGGCTACACCTTC
TRBJ1-2,NA,NA,TRBV27,CASSLSFFTKTANYGYTF,TGTGCCAGCAGTTTATCCTTTTTTACGAAGACAGCAAACTATGGCTACACCTTC
TRBJ2-7,NA,NA,TRBV4-2,CASSQEPPQGSYEQYF,TGTGCCAGCAGCCAAGAACCACCACAGGGTTCCTACGAGCAGTACTTC
TRBJ2-1,TRBD2,NA,TRBV29-1,CSVSSGIMYNEQFF,TGCAGCGTTTCAAGCGGGATAATGTACAATGAGCAGTTCTTC
TRBJ1-3,NA,few,TRBV12-5,CASCRSGNTIYF,TGTGCTAGTTGTCGCTCTGGAAACACCATATATTTT
TRBJ2-2,NA,NA,TRBV9,CASSVGGVFLSETGELFF,TGTGCCAGCAGCGTAGGAGGGGTCTTTCTATCAGAGACCGGGGAGCTGTTTTTT
TRBJ1-1,NA,NA,TRBV6-5,CASSYTGSNTEAFF,TGTGCCAGCAGTTATACAGGCTCGAACACTGAAGCTTTCTTT
TRBJ2-3,TRBD1,NA,TRBV10-3,CAISEPGQGVDTQYF,TGTGCCATCAGTGAACCGGGACAGGGAGTAGATACGCAGTATTTT
TRBJ2-7,NA,NA,TRBV10-3,CAISDRGTHYEQYF,TGTGCCATCAGTGACAGGGGAACCCACTACGAGCAGTACTTC
TRBJ2-5,TRBD2,NA,TRBV7-9,CASSSGTSGRGGTQYF,TGTGCCAGCAGCTCCGGGACTAGCGGGAGAGGTGGGACCCAGTACTTC
TRBJ1-4,NA,NA,TRBV18,CASSPETEKLFF,TGTGCCAGCTCACCAGAGACTGAAAAACTGTTTTTT
TRBJ1-2,NA,few,TRBV5-1,CASSLTLTHGYTF,TGCGCCAGCAGCTTGACGCTGACCCATGGCTACACCTTC
TRBJ2-5,NA,NA,TRBV29-1,CSVRTGGEETQYF,TGCAGCGTTCGAACAGGTGGGGAAGAGACCCAGTACTTC
TRBJ2-5,NA,NA,TRBV9,CASSVAWREETQYF,TGTGCCAGCAGCGTAGCGTGGCGGGAAGAGACCCAGTACTTC
TRBJ2-7,NA,few,TRBV4-2,CASSQEGTFGGLYEQYF,TGTGCCAGCAGCCAAGAAGGGACCTTCGGGGGACTTTACGAGCAGTACTTC
TRBJ2-7,NA,NA,TRBV4-3,CASSLWRGQEQYF,TGCGCCAGCAGCCTTTGGAGGGGGCAAGAGCAGTACTTC
TRBJ2-1,NA,NA,TRBV7-2,CASSLATRGWNEQFF,TGTGCCAGCAGCTTAGCGACTAGGGGGTGGAATGAGCAGTTCTTC
TRBJ1-1,NA,NA,TRBV6-5,CASSYGRTNTEAFF,TGTGCCAGCAGTTACGGGCGGACGAACACTGAAGCTTTCTTT
TRBJ1-1,NA,once,TRBV27,CASRLQGGTEAFF,TGTGCCAGCAGACTCCAGGGTGGCACTGAAGCTTTCTTT
TRBJ2-5,TRBD2,NA,TRBV10-3,CAISIAGAETQYF,TGTGCCATCAGTATAGCGGGGGCGGAGACCCAGTACTTC